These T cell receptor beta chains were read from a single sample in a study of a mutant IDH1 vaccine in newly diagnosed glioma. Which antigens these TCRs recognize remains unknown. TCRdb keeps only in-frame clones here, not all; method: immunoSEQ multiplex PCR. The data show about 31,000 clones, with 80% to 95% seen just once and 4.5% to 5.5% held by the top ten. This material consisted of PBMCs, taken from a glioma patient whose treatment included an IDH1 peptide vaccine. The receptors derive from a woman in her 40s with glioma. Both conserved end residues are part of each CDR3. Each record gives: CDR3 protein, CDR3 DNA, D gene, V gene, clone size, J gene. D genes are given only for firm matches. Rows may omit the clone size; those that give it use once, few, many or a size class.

CDR3aa: CAWKTLNTGELFF
CDR3nt: TGTGCCTGGAAGACGCTGAACACCGGGGAGCTGTTTTTT
d_gene: -
v_gene: TRBV30
abundance: -
j_gene: TRBJ2-2

CDR3aa: CASSVDLRGEKLFF
CDR3nt: TGTGCCAGCAGCGTAGACCTCAGGGGTGAAAAACTGTTTTTT
d_gene: -
v_gene: TRBV9
abundance: -
j_gene: TRBJ1-4

CDR3aa: CASSLGAGTEAFF
CDR3nt: TGTGCCAGCAGTTTAGGAGCGGGCACTGAAGCTTTCTTT
d_gene: -
v_gene: TRBV28
abundance: few
j_gene: TRBJ1-1

CDR3aa: CAWTSNRDLGSYNTGELFF
CDR3nt: TGTGCCTGGACATCCAATAGGGACCTCGGAAGCTACAACACCGGGGAGCTGTTTTTT
d_gene: -
v_gene: TRBV30
abundance: -
j_gene: TRBJ2-2

CDR3aa: CASSSHNLAGGEKLFF
CDR3nt: TGTGCCAGCAGTTCGCACAACCTAGCGGGGGGTGAAAAACTGTTTTTT
d_gene: -
v_gene: TRBV6-5
abundance: once
j_gene: TRBJ1-4

CDR3aa: CASSGTGGRYEQYF
CDR3nt: TGTGCCAGCAGTGGGACAGGGGGTCGGTACGAGCAGTACTTC
d_gene: TRBD1
v_gene: TRBV28
abundance: -
j_gene: TRBJ2-7

CDR3aa: CASSQTIVPALAKNIQYF
CDR3nt: TGCGCCAGCAGCCAAACTATAGTGCCAGCACTAGCCAAAAACATTCAGTACTTC
d_gene: -
v_gene: TRBV4-1
abundance: once
j_gene: TRBJ2-4

CDR3aa: CASSLAGGSSYNSPLHF
CDR3nt: TGTGCCAGCAGCTTGGCCGGGGGGAGCTCCTATAATTCACCCCTCCACTTT
d_gene: -
v_gene: TRBV5-6
abundance: few
j_gene: TRBJ1-6

CDR3aa: CASSQRTNTEAFF
CDR3nt: TGCGCCAGCAGCCAACGTACGAACACTGAAGCTTTCTTT
d_gene: -
v_gene: TRBV4-1
abundance: -
j_gene: TRBJ1-1

CDR3aa: CASGTSGIDEQFF
CDR3nt: TGCGCCAGCGGGACTAGCGGGATCGATGAGCAGTTCTTC
d_gene: TRBD2
v_gene: TRBV10-1
abundance: -
j_gene: TRBJ2-1

CDR3aa: CASSRGRRATDTQYF
CDR3nt: TGTGCCAGCAGCCGGGGACGTCGGGCGACAGATACGCAGTATTTT
d_gene: -
v_gene: TRBV5-6
abundance: -
j_gene: TRBJ2-3

CDR3aa: CASSLTQGDTEAFF
CDR3nt: TGTGCCAGCAGCTTGACCCAGGGGGACACTGAAGCTTTCTTT
d_gene: TRBD1
v_gene: TRBV5-5
abundance: -
j_gene: TRBJ1-1

CDR3aa: CASSRRDRGGEQYF
CDR3nt: TGTGCCAGCTCACGCCGGGACAGGGGAGGCGAGCAGTACTTC
d_gene: TRBD1
v_gene: TRBV18
abundance: -
j_gene: TRBJ2-7

CDR3aa: CSVDLIRETQYF
CDR3nt: TGCAGCGTTGATTTGATTAGGGAGACCCAGTACTTC
d_gene: -
v_gene: TRBV29-1
abundance: -
j_gene: TRBJ2-5

CDR3aa: CASRDTSSGEQYF
CDR3nt: TGTGCCAGCAGGGACACTAGCTCCGGCGAGCAGTACTTC
d_gene: -
v_gene: TRBV2
abundance: -
j_gene: TRBJ2-7

CDR3aa: CASKTDFSYNSPLHF
CDR3nt: TGTGCCAGTAAGACAGATTTCTCCTATAATTCACCCCTCCACTTT
d_gene: -
v_gene: TRBV19
abundance: -
j_gene: TRBJ1-6

CDR3aa: CASSEAGQRRGYTF
CDR3nt: TGTGCCAGCAGTGAAGCGGGACAGCGACGAGGCTACACCTTC
d_gene: TRBD1
v_gene: TRBV6-1
abundance: -
j_gene: TRBJ1-2

CDR3aa: CASSPYRLGQERSNQPQHF
CDR3nt: TGTGCCAGCTCACCGTACAGGTTGGGACAGGAGAGGAGCAATCAGCCCCAGCATTTT
d_gene: TRBD1
v_gene: TRBV18
abundance: once
j_gene: TRBJ1-5

CDR3aa: CASSLVSVDTQYF
CDR3nt: TGTGCCAGCAGCTTAGTTTCTGTAGATACGCAGTATTTT
d_gene: -
v_gene: TRBV7-9
abundance: -
j_gene: TRBJ2-3

CDR3aa: CASSPGGATNEKLFF
CDR3nt: TGCGCCAGCAGCCCTGGCGGGGCAACTAATGAAAAACTGTTTTTT
d_gene: -
v_gene: TRBV5-1
abundance: once
j_gene: TRBJ1-4

CDR3aa: CASSLQGNQPQHF
CDR3nt: TGTGCCAGCAGCCTACAGGGAAATCAGCCCCAGCATTTT
d_gene: -
v_gene: TRBV7-2
abundance: -
j_gene: TRBJ1-5

CDR3aa: CASSEAGGSDTQYF
CDR3nt: TGTGCCAGCAGTGAAGCGGGAGGCTCAGATACGCAGTATTTT
d_gene: -
v_gene: TRBV2
abundance: -
j_gene: TRBJ2-3

CDR3aa: CASSPIVERGETQYF
CDR3nt: TGCGCCAGCAGTCCCATCGTCGAGAGAGGGGAGACCCAGTACTTC
d_gene: -
v_gene: TRBV5-1
abundance: -
j_gene: TRBJ2-5

CDR3aa: CASSLTGRGTEAFF
CDR3nt: TGTGCCAGCAGTCTGACAGGAAGGGGGACTGAAGCTTTCTTT
d_gene: -
v_gene: TRBV6-5
abundance: -
j_gene: TRBJ1-1

CDR3aa: CASSSRQSQAFF
CDR3nt: TGTGCCAGCAGCTCGCGTCAGAGTCAAGCTTTCTTT
d_gene: -
v_gene: TRBV11-2
abundance: -
j_gene: TRBJ1-1

CDR3aa: CASTLAGEQYF
CDR3nt: TGTGCCAGCACACTAGCAGGCGAGCAGTACTTC
d_gene: -
v_gene: TRBV25-1
abundance: -
j_gene: TRBJ2-7

CDR3aa: CASSQGPGVTYEQYF
CDR3nt: TGCGCCAGCAGCCAAGGTCCGGGGGTTACCTACGAGCAGTACTTC
d_gene: -
v_gene: TRBV4-1
abundance: -
j_gene: TRBJ2-7

CDR3aa: CASSSTPLNTEAFF
CDR3nt: TGCGCCAGCAGCTCCACACCGCTGAACACTGAAGCTTTCTTT
d_gene: -
v_gene: TRBV5-1
abundance: -
j_gene: TRBJ1-1

CDR3aa: CASSLLQGPYEQYF
CDR3nt: TGTGCCAGCAGCTTACTACAGGGCCCCTACGAGCAGTACTTC
d_gene: -
v_gene: TRBV7-6
abundance: -
j_gene: TRBJ2-7

CDR3aa: CASSYSRTPETQYF
CDR3nt: TGTGCCAGCAGTTATTCTCGGACTCCAGAAACCCAGTACTTC
d_gene: -
v_gene: TRBV6-5
abundance: -
j_gene: TRBJ2-5

CDR3aa: CAWSGGPSKDYTF
CDR3nt: TGTGCCTGGAGTGGGGGACCCTCGAAAGACTACACCTTC
d_gene: -
v_gene: TRBV30
abundance: -
j_gene: TRBJ1-2

CDR3aa: CASNPVAGGRNEQFF
CDR3nt: TGTGCCAGCAACCCTGTAGCGGGGGGCCGGAATGAGCAGTTCTTC
d_gene: TRBD2
v_gene: TRBV6-6
abundance: -
j_gene: TRBJ2-1

CDR3aa: CASSLGRDNQPQHF
CDR3nt: TGTGCCAGCAGCTTAGGCCGAGATAATCAGCCCCAGCATTTT
d_gene: -
v_gene: TRBV13
abundance: -
j_gene: TRBJ1-5

CDR3aa: CASSVRSYNEQFF
CDR3nt: TGTGCCAGCAGCGTCCGGTCCTACAATGAGCAGTTCTTC
d_gene: -
v_gene: TRBV6-5
abundance: -
j_gene: TRBJ2-1

CDR3aa: CASGSRGNQPQHF
CDR3nt: TGTGCCAGCGGATCCCGGGGTAATCAGCCCCAGCATTTT
d_gene: -
v_gene: TRBV9
abundance: -
j_gene: TRBJ1-5

CDR3aa: CASSVGDRATGEKLFF
CDR3nt: TGTGCCAGCAGCGTAGGTGACAGGGCGACAGGGGAAAAACTGTTTTTT
d_gene: TRBD1
v_gene: TRBV9
abundance: -
j_gene: TRBJ1-4

CDR3aa: CASSQLGGPSYEQYF
CDR3nt: TGTGCCAGCAGCCAATTAGGGGGGCCCTCCTACGAGCAGTACTTC
d_gene: -
v_gene: TRBV4-2
abundance: -
j_gene: TRBJ2-7